Each of the 11 T cell receptor beta chains below was sequenced from the same sample in a study of T cell clones after liver transplantation. Profiled with immunoSEQ multiplex PCR; TCRdb holds only in-frame clones, not every one. The table has approximately 51,000 clones, roughly 90% seen once. The sample was CD8+ T cells from blood, taken 12 months after liver transplant. These receptors came from a human patient who received a liver transplant. Some T cells may have originated in the graft donor.

V usage is TRBV4-1 and J usage is TRBJ2-7; 8 nucleotides agree with TRBD2. CDR1 and CDR2 from the germline V gene are MGHRA and YSYEKL. The CDR3 is 14 amino acids. J lost 1 base, V lost 2 bases, and 1 base had no gene match. CDR3 nucleotides: TGCGCCAGCAGCCAAACTAGCGGATCCTACGAGCAGTACTTC. It specifies CASSQTSGSYEQYF.

The rearrangement links TRBV11-2 to TRBJ1-1, with TRBD1 matching 8 bases. V trimming: 5 bases; J trimming: 8 bases; junction bases outside the gene matches: 10. Germline CDR1 is SGHAT and CDR2 is FQNNGV. This CDR3 is built from 14 residues. CDR3 loop: CASSDRGPVGEAFF. The CDR3 region has the DNA TGTGCCAGCAGCGACAGGGGTCCAGTGGGGGAAGCTTTCTTT. Filled out from reference TRBV11-2 and TRBJ1-1, the complete variable domain reads EAGVAQSPRYKIIEKRQSVAFWCNPISGHATLYWYQQILGQGPKLLIQFQNNGVVDDSQLPKDRFSAERLKGVDSTLKIQPAKLEDSAVYLCASSDRGPVGEAFFGQGTRLTVV.

The rearrangement uses TRBV4-1 and TRBJ2-1, with D unresolved. The CDR3 length is 13 residues. V was pared by 0 bases and J by 6 bases, with 6 bases between. CDR1 is MGHRA, CDR2 YSYEKL, per germline. Here the CDR3 reads CASSQENINEQFF. As DNA, the CDR3 is TGCGCCAGCAGCCAAGAGAATATCAATGAGCAGTTCTTC.

This chain connects TRBV11-2 to TRBJ2-7; D uncertain. The V end was cut by 7 bases, the J end by 9 bases, with 16 bases between. From germline, CDR1 is SGHAT and CDR2 FQNNGV. The length of the CDR3 is 12 residues. Here the CDR3 reads CASTETGFMQYF. The CDR3 nucleotides are TGTGCCAGCACCGAAACTGGGTTTATGCAGTACTTC.

The chain has TRBV27 and TRBJ1-2; a possible D gene is TRBD1 (6 bases). This CDR3 has 14 amino acids. The ends were cut back, 3 bases at V and 9 bases at J, with 17 bases in the middle. The germline V gene has CDR1 MNHEY and CDR2 SMNVEV (reference sequence). The CDR3 here is CASSFKTGWGSYTF. The DNA for the CDR3 is TGTGCCAGCAGTTTTAAGACAGGTTGGGGGAGCTACACCTTC.

The DNA of the CDR3 is TGTGCCAGCAGCCCCCTCACTATCACAGGGCAGGAGACCCAGTACTTC. Residues: CASSPLTITGQETQYF. V usage is TRBV7-9 and J usage is TRBJ2-5; the D gene is possibly TRBD1 (6 bases). With 5 bases removed from V and 5 bases from J, the gap between germline ends came to 21 bases. Germline V CDR1 and CDR2: SEHNR, FQNEAQ (reference sequence). The CDR3 contains 16 residues.

By frequency in the sample, this clone is medium-sized (0.01 to 0.1%). V and J are TRBV27 and TRBJ2-7; TRBD2 matches at 8 bases. Germline CDR1 reads MNHEY; CDR2 reads SMNVEV (reference sequence). The CDR3 totals 12 residues. J was trimmed by 3 bases and V by 6 bases; bases with no gene match: 1. Written as DNA, the CDR3 is TGTGCCAGCAGCACTAGCGGCTACGAGCAGTACTTC. Translation gives CASSTSGYEQYF.

This clone was seen only a few times. The chain combines TRBV9 with TRBJ2-1; 8 nucleotides match TRBD2. Germline V lookup: CDR1 SGDLS, CDR2 YYNGEE. V shed 1 base, J shed 6 bases, and the junction held 3 bases outside the gene matches. The CDR3 totals 14 residues. The CDR3 DNA is TGTGCCAGCAGCGTAAGCGGGAGACGCAATGAGCAGTTCTTC. It specifies CASSVSGRRNEQFF. Looking up the rest from reference TRBV9 and TRBJ2-1 gives the full variable domain: DSGVTQTPKHLITATGQRVTLRCSPRSGDLSVYWYQQSLDQGLQFLIQYYNGEERAKGNILERFSAQQFPDLHSELNLSSLELGDSALYFCASSVSGRRNEQFFGPGTRLTVL.

The genes are TRBV10-3 and TRBJ2-3; 7 bases are shared with TRBD2. V shed 8 bases and J 2 bases; nucleotides not matched to a gene: 7. CDR1 is ENHRY, CDR2 SYGVKD, per germline. The CDR3 extends over 14 amino acids. The CDR3 loop reads CAILSGDYTDTQYF. The CDR3 nucleotides read TGTGCCATCTTGAGCGGGGACTACACAGATACGCAGTATTTT.

The chain joins TRBV6-5 to TRBJ2-7; D is ambiguous. Trimming took off 2 bases at V and 4 bases at J, with 12 bases between the two ends. This CDR3 comprises 14 residues. Germline loops: CDR1 MNHEY, CDR2 SVGAGI. The CDR3 sequence: CASSYGPLGYEQYF. The CDR3 region has the DNA TGTGCCAGCAGTTACGGGCCCCTAGGGTACGAGCAGTACTTC.

V is TRBV10-3 and J is TRBJ2-5; no definite D call. Germline V gene lookup returns CDR1 ENHRY and CDR2 SYGVKD. V was trimmed by 4 bases and J by 6 bases, leaving 9 bases between them. CDR3 length: 12 amino acids. The CDR3 DNA sequence: TGTGCCATCAGTGGGGTTGAGAAGACCCAGTACTTC. Amino acid sequence: CAISGVEKTQYF.